The 5 T cell receptor beta chains given below trace back to one sample, sequenced in a study of cytomegalovirus exposure and HLA in healthy donors. The PCR used 60 Vbeta and 13 Jbeta primers. Assay: immunoSEQ multiplex PCR; the TCRdb copy retains only in-frame clones and omits some. Of 160,000 or so clones in the sample, about 80% were seen once. Sequencing was performed on PBMCs. The receptors here all came from a man aged 30 to 39 in good health and CMV-seronegative.

This clone was seen a few times. The V and J genes are TRBV6-5 and TRBJ2-1; the match to TRBD2 covers 9 bases. Germline V CDR1 and CDR2: MNHEY, SVGAGI. Trimming removed 4 bases from V and 1 base from J; junction bases left unmatched: 5. This CDR3 is built from 16 residues. The CDR3 DNA sequence: TGTGCCAGCAGTTCTACCACTAGCGGGTCCTACAATGAGCAGTTCTTC. The encoded protein is CASSSTTSGSYNEQFF.

CDR3 loop: CASSVFSGNNEQFF. The CDR3 DNA sequence: TGTGCCAGCAGCGTATTTAGCGGGAACAATGAGCAGTTCTTC. The chain is built from TRBV9 and TRBJ2-1, with TRBD2 matching 8 bases. CDR3 length: 14 amino acids. V shed 1 base, J shed 5 bases, and the junction held 2 bases outside the gene matches. CDR1 and CDR2 (germline): SGDLS, YYNGEE.

The chain links TRBV27 to TRBJ2-7; D is perhaps TRBD1 (5 bases). CDR3 length equals 14 residues. Per the germline V gene, CDR1 is MNHEY and CDR2 is SMNVEV (reference sequence). V lost 2 bases and J 3 bases, leaving 11 bases between the germline ends. The CDR3, as DNA: TGTGCCAGCAGTTTAGGGCAGGGCATCTACGAGCAGTACTTC. Its protein is CASSLGQGIYEQYF.

J is TRBJ2-7 and V is TRBV5-1; TRBD1 matches at 10 bases. Germline values: CDR1 SGHRS, CDR2 YFSETQ. CDR3 size: 16 residues. The V and J ends lost 4 bases and 2 bases, in that order; junction bases with no gene match: 9. CDR3 residues: CASSDDRDRGTYEQYF. DNA of the CDR3: TGCGCCAGCAGCGACGACCGGGACAGGGGAACCTACGAGCAGTACTTC.

This clone came up a few times. V gene TRBV5-1 combines with J gene TRBJ1-1; D perhaps matches TRBD1 (5 bases). Germline CDR1 reads SGHRS; CDR2 reads YFSETQ. This CDR3 is built from 14 residues. Trimming removed 4 bases at V and 6 bases at J, with 16 bases between. CDR3 sequence reads: CASSPPGGRAEAFF. In DNA, the CDR3 is TGCGCCAGCAGCCCGCCGGGGGGTAGGGCTGAAGCTTTCTTT.